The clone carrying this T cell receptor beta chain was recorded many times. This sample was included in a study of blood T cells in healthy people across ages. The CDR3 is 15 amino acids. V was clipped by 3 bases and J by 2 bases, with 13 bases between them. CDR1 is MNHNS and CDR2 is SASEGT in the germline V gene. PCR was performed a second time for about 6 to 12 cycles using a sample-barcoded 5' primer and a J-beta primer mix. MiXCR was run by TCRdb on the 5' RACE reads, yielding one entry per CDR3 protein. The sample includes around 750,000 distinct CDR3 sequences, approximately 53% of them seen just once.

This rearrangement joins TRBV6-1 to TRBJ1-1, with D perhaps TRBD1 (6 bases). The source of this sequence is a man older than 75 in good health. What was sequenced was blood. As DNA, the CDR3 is TGTGCCAGCAGTGACTTGCAGGGGATAAACACTGAAGCTTTCTTT. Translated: CASSDLQGINTEAFF.